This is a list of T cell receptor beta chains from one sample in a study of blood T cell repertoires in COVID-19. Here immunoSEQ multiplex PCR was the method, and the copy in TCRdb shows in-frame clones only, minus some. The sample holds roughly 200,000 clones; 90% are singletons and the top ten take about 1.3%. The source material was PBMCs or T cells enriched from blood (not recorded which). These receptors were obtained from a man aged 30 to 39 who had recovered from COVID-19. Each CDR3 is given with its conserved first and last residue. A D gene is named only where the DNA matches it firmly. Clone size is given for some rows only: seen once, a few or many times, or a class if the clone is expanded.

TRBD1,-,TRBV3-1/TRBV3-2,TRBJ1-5,CASSQTGLAQPQHF,TGTGCCAGCAGCCAGACAGGGTTGGCTCAGCCCCAGCATTTT
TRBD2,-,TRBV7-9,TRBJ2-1,CASSQLTRLADEQFF,TGTGCCAGCAGCCAACTAACTAGACTAGCCGATGAGCAGTTCTTC
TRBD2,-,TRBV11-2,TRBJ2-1,CASSTLAGSYNEQFF,TGTGCCAGCAGCACACTAGCGGGGAGTTACAATGAGCAGTTCTTC
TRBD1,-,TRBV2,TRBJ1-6,CASTLQGIDSPLHF,TGTGCCAGCACTTTACAGGGGATTGATTCACCCCTCCACTTT
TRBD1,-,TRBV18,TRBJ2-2,CASSHRGNTGELFF,TGTGCCAGCTCACACAGGGGGAACACCGGGGAGCTGTTTTTT
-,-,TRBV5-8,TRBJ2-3,CASSPQAYDTQYF,TGTGCCAGCAGCCCCCAAGCTTATGATACGCAGTATTTT
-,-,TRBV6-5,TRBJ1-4,CASRIQAFGEKLFF,TGTGCCAGCAGAATCCAGGCTTTTGGCGAAAAACTGTTTTTT
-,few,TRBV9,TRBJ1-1,CASGRAETEAFF,TGTGCCAGTGGGCGGGCGGAGACTGAAGCTTTCTTT
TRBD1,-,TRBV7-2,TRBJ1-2,CASSLLTGVTNYGYTF,TGTGCCAGCAGCCTACTAACAGGGGTCACTAACTATGGCTACACCTTC
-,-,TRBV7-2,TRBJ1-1,CASSLGRVVTTEAFF,TGTGCCAGCAGCTTAGGCCGGGTGGTAACCACTGAAGCTTTCTTT
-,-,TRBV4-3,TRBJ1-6,CASSQDSPGVGSPLHF,TGCGCCAGCAGCCAAGATTCGCCAGGGGTAGGGTCACCCCTCCACTTT
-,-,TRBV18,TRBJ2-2,CASSPRGTTNTGELFF,TGTGCCAGCTCACCTCGCGGGACGACCAACACCGGGGAGCTGTTTTTT
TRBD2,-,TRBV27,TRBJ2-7,CASSSLDRPRNREVSYEQYF,TGTGCCAGCAGTTCTCTCGACCGTCCGAGGAATCGGGAGGTCTCCTACGAGCAGTACTTC
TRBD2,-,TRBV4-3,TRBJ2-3,CASSHGTSGGAPDTQYF,TGCGCCAGCAGCCATGGAACTAGCGGGGGGGCCCCAGATACGCAGTATTTT
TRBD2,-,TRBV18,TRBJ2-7,CASSPGLAGAYEQYF,TGTGCCAGCTCACCAGGATTAGCGGGGGCCTACGAGCAGTACTTC
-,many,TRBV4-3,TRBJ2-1,CASSLSFVASYNEQFF,TGCGCCAGCAGCCTCTCATTCGTGGCATCCTACAATGAGCAGTTCTTC
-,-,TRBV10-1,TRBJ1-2,CASGRDSKMGGYTF,TGCGCCAGTGGGAGGGACTCAAAGATGGGCGGCTACACCTTC
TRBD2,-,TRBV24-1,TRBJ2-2,CATSDAGLVNTGELFF,TGTGCCACCAGTGATGCAGGACTAGTAAACACCGGGGAGCTGTTTTTT
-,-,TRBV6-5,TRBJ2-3,CASSYSASTDTQYF,TGTGCCAGCAGTTACTCAGCGAGCACAGATACGCAGTATTTT
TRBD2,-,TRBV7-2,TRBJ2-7,CASSPSASGLYEQYF,TGTGCCAGCAGCCCCTCCGCTAGCGGATTATACGAGCAGTACTTC
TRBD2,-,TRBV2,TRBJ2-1,CASSRLFSATSGGDNEQFF,TGTGCCAGCAGTAGGCTCTTTTCAGCCACTAGCGGGGGGGACAATGAGCAGTTCTTC
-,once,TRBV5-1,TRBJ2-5,CASSGQGEETQYF,TGCGCCAGCAGCGGCCAGGGCGAAGAGACCCAGTACTTC
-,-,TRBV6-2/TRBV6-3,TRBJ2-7,CASSFTAPYEQYF,TGTGCCAGCAGTTTTACAGCCCCCTACGAGCAGTACTTC
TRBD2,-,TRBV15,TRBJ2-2,CATSRWTSGVGANTGELFF,TGTGCCACCAGCAGATGGACTAGCGGAGTGGGGGCGAACACCGGGGAGCTGTTTTTT
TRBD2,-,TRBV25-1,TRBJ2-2,CASEGLAGGFFGGELFF,TGTGCCAGCGAGGGACTAGCGGGGGGTTTTTTCGGCGGGGAGCTGTTTTTT
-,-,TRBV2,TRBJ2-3,CASSEETNTDTQYF,TGTGCCAGCAGTGAAGAGACTAACACAGATACGCAGTATTTT
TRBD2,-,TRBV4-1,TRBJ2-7,CASSQVMGTTLLGEQYF,TGCGCCAGCAGCCAGGTGATGGGGACTACCCTTCTTGGCGAGCAGTACTTC
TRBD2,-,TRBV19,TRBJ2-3,CASSIRGGLDTQYF,TGTGCCAGTAGTATCCGGGGGGGCCTAGATACGCAGTATTTT
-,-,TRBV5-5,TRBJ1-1,CASSRLTGTITEAFF,TGTGCCAGCAGCCGCCTCACAGGGACGATTACTGAAGCTTTCTTT
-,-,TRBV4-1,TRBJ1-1,CASSQWGVNTEAFF,TGCGCCAGCAGCCAATGGGGGGTGAACACTGAAGCTTTCTTT
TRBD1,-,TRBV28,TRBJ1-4,CASSLGTGAKGRKLFF,TGTGCCAGCAGTTTGGGGACAGGCGCTAAGGGGCGGAAACTGTTTTTT
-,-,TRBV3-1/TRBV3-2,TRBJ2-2,CASSQVRATGELFF,TGTGCCAGCAGCCAAGTCCGAGCGACCGGGGAGCTGTTTTTT
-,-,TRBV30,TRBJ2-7,CAWSKTSSYEQYF,TGTGCCTGGAGCAAAACTAGCAGTTACGAGCAGTACTTC
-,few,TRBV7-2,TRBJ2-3,CASSLAGRTDTQYF,TGTGCCAGCAGCTTAGCGGGGAGAACAGATACGCAGTATTTT
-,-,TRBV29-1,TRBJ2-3,CSARQLNTDTQYF,TGCAGCGCTCGACAATTAAACACAGATACGCAGTATTTT
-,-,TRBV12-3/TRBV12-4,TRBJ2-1,CASSLEPENEQFF,TGTGCCAGCAGTTTAGAACCGGAGAATGAGCAGTTCTTC
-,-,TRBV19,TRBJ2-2,CASRPPSVGNTGELFF,TGTGCCAGTAGACCCCCCTCGGTCGGGAACACCGGGGAGCTGTTTTTT
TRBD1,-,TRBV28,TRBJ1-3,CASSPTPGQDGNTIYF,TGTGCCAGCAGTCCGACCCCGGGACAGGACGGAAACACCATATATTTT
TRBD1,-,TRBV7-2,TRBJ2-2,CASSVRRQGQITGELFF,TGTGCCAGCAGCGTACGGAGACAGGGACAAATCACCGGGGAGCTGTTTTTT
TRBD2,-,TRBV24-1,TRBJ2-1,CATRKTSGAGEQFF,TGTGCCACCAGAAAGACTAGCGGGGCTGGTGAGCAGTTCTTC
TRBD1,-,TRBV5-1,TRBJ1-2,CASSLAQGGYGYTF,TGCGCCAGCAGCTTGGCGCAGGGGGGCTATGGCTACACCTTC
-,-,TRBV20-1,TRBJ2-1,CSASGLEVQFF,TGCAGTGCTAGTGGCCTCGAGGTGCAGTTCTTC
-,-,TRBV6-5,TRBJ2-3,CASSYSGLKGTQYF,TGTGCCAGCAGTTACTCGGGGCTCAAAGGCACGCAGTATTTT
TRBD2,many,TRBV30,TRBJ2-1,CAWSVLAGGPNEQFF,TGTGCCTGGAGTGTACTAGCGGGAGGGCCAAATGAGCAGTTCTTC
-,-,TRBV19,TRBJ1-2,CASSIADSPPYGYTF,TGTGCCAGTAGTATAGCAGACAGTCCTCCCTATGGCTACACCTTC
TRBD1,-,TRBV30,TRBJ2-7,CAWSRDRGTYEQYF,TGTGCCTGGAGCCGGGACAGGGGGACGTACGAGCAGTACTTC
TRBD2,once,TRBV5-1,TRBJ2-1,CASSPGLLNPNEQFF,TGCGCCAGCAGCCCGGGACTACTGAACCCCAATGAGCAGTTCTTC
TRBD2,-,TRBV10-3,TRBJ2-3,CALATSGSNGNTQYF,TGTGCCCTAGCGACTAGCGGGTCAAACGGAAATACGCAGTATTTT
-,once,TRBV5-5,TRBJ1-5,CASSLTGWVNNQPQHF,TGTGCCAGCAGCTTGACAGGGTGGGTCAACAATCAGCCCCAGCATTTT
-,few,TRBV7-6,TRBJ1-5,CASSLGAGNQPQHF,TGTGCCAGCAGCTTAGGGGCAGGGAATCAGCCCCAGCATTTT
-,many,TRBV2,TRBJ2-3,CASSERDTQYF,TGTGCCAGCAGTGAGCGAGATACGCAGTATTTT